The clone carrying this T cell receptor (beta chain) was seen a few times. Its antigen is still unknown. Trimming stripped 10 bases from V and 7 bases from J, with 11 bases between. CDR1 is MNHNS, CDR2 SASEGT, per germline. The CDR3 sequence is 10 residues long. The sample is drawn from a study of T cells in localized non-small cell lung cancer. Study-wide results and limits: Uninvolved adjacent lung had the highest recorded T cell clonality, with tumor below it. Appearances in adjacent lung were noted for a median about 60 of the top 100 tumor clones.

Measured with immunoSEQ multiplex PCR; TCRdb has only the in-frame clones, and not every one. Here the sample spans about 59,000 clones, 80% to 95% being singletons. This sequence was found in a man aged 40-75 years with stage I lung adenocarcinoma. The sequences come from peripheral blood, collected before any cancer treatment. The chain has TRBV6-1 and TRBJ2-7; D is unclear. CDR3 in amino acids: CATSTREQYF. As DNA, the CDR3 is TGTGCCACTTCCACAAGGGAGCAGTACTTC.